Each of the 22 T cell receptor beta chains below was sequenced from the same sample in a study of cytomegalovirus exposure and HLA in healthy donors. Assay: immunoSEQ multiplex PCR; the TCRdb copy retains only in-frame clones and omits some. The data contain some 170,000 clones, approximately 86% of them singletons. The sample taken for sequencing was PBMCs. Receptors originate from a woman younger than 35 in good health and CMV-seronegative.

V usage is TRBV7-2 and J usage is TRBJ2-5, with a tentative D call TRBD2 (6 bases). Germline CDR1 reads SGHTA; CDR2 reads FQGNSA. Trimming removed 5 bases at V and 3 bases at J, with 13 bases between. CDR3 length: 14 amino acids. The CDR3 DNA reads TGTGCCAGCAGCCCATGGGACTTAGAAGAGACCCAGTACTTC. Translated: CASSPWDLEETQYF.

The chain combines TRBV5-1 with TRBJ2-5, with TRBD1 identical over 9 bases. The CDR3 covers 15 residues. Trimming removed 7 bases from V and 1 base from J; junction bases left unmatched: 8. CDR1 is SGHRS and CDR2 is YFSETQ in the germline V gene. This CDR3 is CASLQGTGFQETQYF. Written as DNA, the CDR3 is TGCGCCAGCCTCCAAGGGACAGGGTTCCAAGAGACCCAGTACTTC.

The chain links TRBV7-9 to TRBJ2-1, with D possibly matching TRBD2 (5 bases). Germline CDR1 SEHNR, CDR2 FQNEAQ (reference sequence). V was pared by 5 bases and J by 0 bases, with 8 bases between. The CDR3 has 14 residues. The CDR3 is CASSGENSYNEQFF. The CDR3 coding sequence is TGTGCCAGCAGCGGGGAGAACTCCTACAATGAGCAGTTCTTC.

The chain combines TRBV5-1 with TRBJ1-4; 8 bases are shared with TRBD1. The germline V gene encodes CDR1 SGHRS and CDR2 YFSETQ. This CDR3 comprises 15 residues. The J segment lost 8 bases and the V segment lost 0 bases, leaving 6 bases of the junction unmatched. The CDR3 bases are TGCGCCAGCAGCTTGGGGCAGGGGGCGAGGGAAAAACTGTTTTTT. Translating it yields CASSLGQGAREKLFF.

The V gene is TRBV5-1, the J gene TRBJ2-1; D is unresolved. Trimming took 0 bases from V and 9 from J, leaving 16 bases between them. Germline V lookup: CDR1 SGHRS, CDR2 YFSETQ. The CDR3 loop spans 15 amino acids. The CDR3, as DNA: TGCGCCAGCAGCTTGGTAACTATATCACCGGTTGAGCAGTTCTTC. Translated: CASSLVTISPVEQFF.

The V and J genes are TRBV6-5 and TRBJ1-1; 7 bases align to TRBD1. The CDR3 extends over 16 amino acids. Germline CDR1 MNHEY, CDR2 SVGAGI. V dropped 1 base and J dropped 5; count of bases not matched to a gene: 10. The CDR3: CASSYLNRGRGTEAFF. The CDR3, as DNA: TGTGCCAGCAGTTACTTAAACAGGGGCCGGGGGACTGAAGCTTTCTTT.

The chain has TRBV7-3 and TRBJ2-1; 12 nucleotides align to TRBD2. CDR3 length: 14 amino acids. Germline values: CDR1 SGHTA, CDR2 FQGTGA. J lost 8 bases, V lost 6 bases, and 5 bases had no gene match. The CDR3 sequence is CASSGLAGNHEQFF. The CDR3 nucleotides are TGTGCCAGCAGTGGACTAGCGGGGAACCATGAGCAGTTCTTC.

The chain recombines TRBV13 with TRBJ2-3; 9 bases agree with TRBD2. Germline V lookup: CDR1 PRHDT, CDR2 FYEKMQ (reference sequence). V lost 5 bases to trimming and J lost 11 bases; unmatched junction nucleotides: 5. This CDR3 has 12 amino acids. CDR3 amino acids: CASSLSGSEQYF. CDR3 DNA sequence: TGTGCCAGCAGCCTTAGCGGGAGTGAGCAGTATTTT. Variable domain in full (rest from reference TRBV13 and TRBJ2-3): AAGVIQSPRHLIKEKRETATLKCYPIPRHDTVYWYQQGPGQDPQFLISFYEKMQSDKGSIPDRFSAQQFSDYHSELNMSSLELGDSALYFCASSLSGSEQYFGPGTRLTVL.

The CDR3 spells CASSESSGQGVYTEAFF. The CDR3 DNA is TGCGCCAGCAGTGAGTCGAGCGGGCAGGGGGTCTACACTGAAGCTTTCTTT. The chain is built from TRBV10-1 and TRBJ1-1, with 7 bases aligning to TRBD1. The CDR3 loop spans 17 amino acids. Losses at the gene ends were 0 bases for V and 3 bases for J; bases not matched to a gene: 10. Per the germline V gene, CDR1 is WNHNN and CDR2 is SYGVQD (reference sequence).

The chain is built from TRBV6-1 and TRBJ2-1; D is possibly TRBD2 (6 bases). The CDR3 has 15 residues. V lost 1 base to trimming and J lost 3 bases, with 10 bases between them. Germline CDR1 MNHNS, CDR2 SASEGT. The CDR3 DNA reads as TGTGCCAGCAGTGAAGTTGGGGGGTACTACAATGAGCAGTTCTTC. Its protein is CASSEVGGYYNEQFF.

The chain combines TRBV5-4 with TRBJ2-7; a possible D gene is TRBD2 (5 bases). CDR1 is SGHNT and CDR2 is YYREEE in the germline V gene (reference sequence). The CDR3 extends over 14 amino acids. Trimming took off 2 bases at V and 0 bases at J, with 9 bases between the two ends. The CDR3 DNA sequence: TGTGCCAGCAGCTTAGGAGGAGACTCCTACGAGCAGTACTTC. Amino acid sequence: CASSLGGDSYEQYF.

The V and J genes are TRBV7-9 and TRBJ2-5; D is possibly TRBD2 (6 bases). The CDR3 length is 14 residues. Looked up from germline, CDR1 is SEHNR and CDR2 is FQNEAQ (reference sequence). Trimming cost V 5 bases and J 4 bases, with 14 bases left between them. The CDR3 spells CASSPPLGGETQYF. The CDR3 DNA sequence: TGTGCCAGCAGCCCCCCCCTGGGGGGAGAGACCCAGTACTTC.

The chain is built from TRBV18 and TRBJ1-2; D gene uncertain. V was shortened by 3 bases and J by 3 bases, with 8 bases between the two germline ends. CDR1 and CDR2 (germline): KGHSH, LQKENI. This CDR3 is built from 13 residues. The CDR3, as DNA: TGTGCCAGCTCACCCCCCGCAGACTATGGCTACACCTTC. Its translation: CASSPPADYGYTF.

The rearrangement links TRBV5-8 to TRBJ2-2; D is ambiguous. The CDR3 is 14 amino acids. Germline CDR1 SGHTS, CDR2 YDEGEE. Trimming took 3 bases from V and 3 from J, leaving 9 bases between them. The CDR3 DNA is TGTGCCAGCAGCTCCCTCCCCTACACCGGGGAGCTGTTTTTT. It encodes CASSSLPYTGELFF.

This sequence joins TRBV7-2 and TRBJ1-2; 9 nucleotides line up with TRBD1. V was pared by 4 bases and J by 9 bases, with 6 bases of the junction left unmatched. Germline V gene lookup returns CDR1 SGHTA and CDR2 FQGNSA. This CDR3 comprises 13 residues. Here the CDR3 DNA reads TGTGCCAGCAGCTCCGAGGACAGGGGCCGCTACACCTTC. This translates into CASSSEDRGRYTF.

CDR3 amino acids: CASSLRLAGAEQFF. The CDR3, as DNA: TGCGCCAGCAGCTTGCGCCTAGCGGGGGCTGAGCAGTTCTTC. This chain joins TRBV5-1 and TRBJ2-1, with 10 bases that match TRBD2. The CDR3 consists of 14 residues. Germline-derived CDR1 and CDR2 are SGHRS and YFSETQ. J gave up 9 bases and V 1 base, and 4 bases lay outside the gene matches.

The CDR3 nucleotides are TGTGCCAGCAGTTTATTCTTTCTTCGGCGTCCCCGTAAGGGGGAAGAGACTGAAGCTTTCTTT. Translation: CASSLFFLRRPRKGEETEAFF. The chain employs TRBV27 and TRBJ1-1; D may be TRBD1 (6 bases). The CDR3 is 21 amino acids. V was pared by 1 base and J by 5 bases, with 32 bases between. Germline CDR1 and CDR2: MNHEY and SMNVEV (reference sequence).

This clone has just one count. V usage is TRBV5-1 and J usage is TRBJ2-3, with TRBD2 matching over 8 bases. CDR3 size: 15 residues. Germline V gives CDR1 SGHRS, CDR2 YFSETQ. The V and J ends lost 3 bases and 6 bases, in that order; junction bases with no gene match: 9. CDR3 region: CASSSLRGGEDTQYF. In DNA form, the CDR3 reads TGCGCCAGCAGCTCATTACGGGGGGGAGAGGATACGCAGTATTTT. The full variable domain, with the rest looked up from reference TRBV5-1 and TRBJ2-3, is KAGVTQTPRYLIKTRGQQVTLSCSPISGHRSVSWYQQTPGQGLQFLFEYFSETQRNKGNFPGRFSGRQFSNSRSEMNVSTLELGDSALYLCASSSLRGGEDTQYFGPGTRLTVL.

To note about this clone: This sample also contains other DNA sequences that code for the same CDR3. The chain carries TRBV18 and TRBJ2-7, with D tentatively TRBD1 (5 bases). Germline V gene sequence: CDR1 KGHSH, CDR2 LQKENI. Trimming removed 2 bases from V and 2 bases from J, with 10 bases in between. The CDR3 consists of 14 residues. The CDR3 nucleotides read TGTGCCAGCTCACCAGGGCAGGGCCCCTACGAGCAGTACTTC. Amino acid sequence: CASSPGQGPYEQYF.

The V and J genes are TRBV5-4 and TRBJ1-3; D remains ambiguous. This CDR3 is built from 15 residues. Trimming pared 4 bases from V and 1 base from J, leaving 12 bases between. Germline CDR1 is SGHNT and CDR2 is YYREEE (reference sequence). CDR3 bases: TGTGCCAGCAGCGGAGGATCACTGTCTGGAAACACCATATATTTT. Residues: CASSGGSLSGNTIYF.

V and J are TRBV6-5 and TRBJ1-5; 8 bases align to TRBD1. After removal of 4 bases from V and 1 base from J, the junction contained 6 bases not matched to a gene. The CDR3 is 16 residues long. Germline values: CDR1 MNHEY, CDR2 SVGAGI. CDR3 residues: CASSSLTGESNQPQHF. CDR3 coding DNA: TGTGCCAGCAGTTCCTTGACAGGGGAAAGCAATCAGCCCCAGCATTTT.

The chain recombines TRBV9 with TRBJ2-7, with 7 bases identical to TRBD2. The CDR3 is made up of 17 amino acids. Germline V gene lookup returns CDR1 SGDLS and CDR2 YYNGEE. Germline trimming cut 3 bases from V and 5 bases from J; bases unmatched to any gene: 17. CDR3 protein: CASSGHPFRGGRDEQYF. CDR3 in DNA: TGTGCCAGCAGCGGCCACCCATTTAGAGGAGGGAGGGACGAGCAGTACTTC.